These 5 T cell receptor beta chains were sequenced from one sample in a study of blood T cell repertoires in COVID-19. Assay: immunoSEQ multiplex PCR; the TCRdb copy retains only in-frame clones and omits some. The profile shows a few hundred thousand clones, about 93% of them singletons. Sequencing input: peripheral blood. The receptor set was obtained from a woman in her twenties or thirties with COVID-19, enrolled during active disease.

V and J are TRBV10-3 and TRBJ1-3; perhaps TRBD1 as D (6 bases). The CDR3 has 12 amino acids. Trimming stripped 9 bases from V and 1 base from J, with 7 bases between. CDR1 is ENHRY and CDR2 is SYGVKD in the germline V gene. CDR3 sequence: CAIQGSGNTIYF. DNA of the CDR3: TGTGCCATTCAGGGGTCTGGAAACACCATATATTTT.

The chain recombines TRBV6-5 with TRBJ1-5; TRBD1 might be the D (6 bases). The CDR3 has 14 amino acids. CDR1 MNHEY and CDR2 SVGAGI come from the germline V gene. V lost 5 bases, J lost 4 bases, and 12 bases lay in between. CDR3 region: CASSPRDKNQPQHF. The CDR3 nucleotides read TGTGCCAGCAGTCCCCGGGACAAAAATCAGCCCCAGCATTTT.

This chain uses TRBV19 with TRBJ2-7; TRBD1 aligns across 8 bases. With V trimmed by 9 bases and J by 5 bases, 9 bases remained unmatched. CDR1 and CDR2 from the germline V gene are LNHDA and SQIVND (reference sequence). This CDR3 region has 13 residues. CDR3 nucleotide sequence: TGTGCCAGGGTTGACAGGGGATCCAACGAGCAGTACTTC. This gives the protein CARVDRGSNEQYF.

This chain links TRBV30 with TRBJ1-2, with D unresolved. This CDR3 contains 15 residues. The ends were cut back, 5 bases at V and 4 bases at J, with 20 bases in the middle. The germline V gene encodes CDR1 GTSNPN and CDR2 SVGIG (reference sequence). The CDR3 here is CAWGGRSTSLYGYTF. DNA of the CDR3: TGTGCCTGGGGCGGACGTTCAACTAGTCTCTATGGCTACACCTTC.

This chain uses TRBV7-9 with TRBJ2-6; perhaps TRBD1 as D (6 bases). Germline V CDR1 and CDR2: SEHNR, FQNEAQ (reference sequence). Deletions cut 1 base from V and 0 bases from J, with 16 bases between. CDR3 length: 19 residues. This CDR3 reads CASSLDRVLSGSGANVLTF. The CDR3 DNA reads TGTGCCAGCAGCTTAGACAGGGTACTCTCCGGCTCTGGGGCCAACGTCCTGACTTTC.